A single T cell receptor (beta chain) is shown here with its context. Amplification from RNA transcripts yielded the TCR beta CDR3 regions. In the first round, RT-PCR was carried out with HTBI primers, and a multiplex PCR formed the second round. Via MiXCR, TCRdb re-called the multiplex PCR reads, giving one row per CDR3 protein. The sample has about 220,000 distinct CDR3 sequences, 20% to 25% seen once. The source of the sample is a study of Graves' ophthalmopathy and Graves' hyperthyroidism. Germline V gives CDR1 SGHVS, CDR2 FQNEAQ. Losses at the gene ends were 4 bases for V and 5 bases for J; bases not matched to a gene: 9. The CDR3 loop spans 15 amino acids.

This TCR was recovered from a woman in her fifties or sixties with Graves' ophthalmopathy. Sequencing was performed on peripheral blood. This chain joins TRBV7-8 and TRBJ2-5; 8 bases are shared with TRBD2. The CDR3 nucleotides read TGTGCCAGCAGCTCCCCCGGGGGGGATAGGGAGACCCAGTACTTC. Protein: CASSSPGGDRETQYF.